This T cell receptor (beta chain) was captured by sequencing in a study of OX40 agonist ivuxolimab in advanced cancers. General study points: At 0.1 to 3.0 mg/kg and by week 6, CD4+ and CD8+ T cells in the blood had expanded clonally. Researchers did not determine the expanded peripheral T cells' antigen specificity. More expanded clones were found, on average, in CD8+ than in CD4+ T cells.

Sampling times: baseline, cycle 4 day 1, cycle 7 day 1. This CDR3 comprises 16 residues. V gave up 6 bases and J gave up 0 bases; unmatched junction bases: 9. Germline loops: CDR1 SQVTM, CDR2 ANQGSEA. The repertoire was sequenced with immunoSEQ multiplex PCR; TCRdb's copy has only in-frame clones and lacks some. The sample has some 9,300 clones; roughly three fifths are singletons. This clone was detected a few times. Its antigen is unidentified. This TCR was sampled from an adult with an advanced solid tumor such as melanoma, head and neck, liver or kidney cancer. The starting material was CD4+ or CD8+ T cells sorted from blood, obtained in a trial of the OX40 agonist ivuxolimab. The rearrangement uses TRBV29-1 and TRBJ2-1, with 9 bases matching TRBD2. The CDR3 sequence: CSVRTSGRSSYNEQFF. DNA of the CDR3: TGCAGCGTGCGAACTAGCGGGCGGAGCTCCTACAATGAGCAGTTCTTC.